These 8 T cell receptor beta chains originate from one sample sequenced in a study of blood T cell repertoires in COVID-19. The protocol was immunoSEQ multiplex PCR, while the TCRdb copy is restricted to in-frame clones and leaves out a portion. The data hold 84,000 or so clones, with 70% to 90% observed a single time. What was sequenced was peripheral blood. The receptors here all came from a woman between 65 and 79 years old with active or convalescent COVID-19.

This chain's CDR3 is CASSFFRGGAVSNEQFF. CDR3 bases: TGTGCCAGCAGTTTTTTCCGCGGGGGGGCCGTTTCGAATGAGCAGTTCTTC. The gene calls are TRBV28 and TRBJ2-1; 9 bases are shared with TRBD2. With 3 bases clipped from V and 7 bases from J, the junction kept 13 bases outside the gene matches. The CDR3 has 17 amino acids. In germline, CDR1 is MDHEN, CDR2 SYDVKM.

The chain joins TRBV19 to TRBJ2-2; 7 bases are a match to TRBD2. The J segment lost 3 bases and the V segment lost 3 bases, leaving 10 bases of the junction unmatched. Germline CDR1 LNHDA, CDR2 SQIVND (reference sequence). This CDR3 contains 17 residues. The CDR3 region has the DNA TGTGCCAGTAGTATGGTACTAGCGCGAAGGGACACCGGGGAGCTGTTTTTT. The encoded protein is CASSMVLARRDTGELFF.

This clone turned up a few times. The chain carries TRBV11-2 and TRBJ1-6; D perhaps matches TRBD1 (6 bases). From germline, CDR1 is SGHAT and CDR2 FQNNGV. The CDR3 sequence is 14 residues long. Trimming took 3 bases from V and 8 from J, leaving 11 bases between them. CDR3 sequence: CASSFGRGDSPLHF. The CDR3 DNA is TGTGCCAGCAGCTTCGGCAGGGGTGATTCACCCCTCCACTTT.

The V gene is TRBV5-1, the J gene TRBJ2-2, with D maybe TRBD2 (6 bases). The CDR3 is 16 amino acids. V shed 3 bases and J shed 6 bases, with 18 bases lying between them. The germline CDR1 and CDR2 sequences are SGHRS and YFSETQ. The CDR3 DNA follows: TGCGCCAGCAGCTCCGGGGGTAAAAATGGGGCCGGGGAGCTGTTTTTT. Translation gives CASSSGGKNGAGELFF.

The V gene is TRBV5-1, the J gene TRBJ1-5, with 8 positions matching TRBD1. J was trimmed by 6 bases and V by 0 bases; bases with no gene match: 5. This CDR3 has 15 residues. Germline lookup yields CDR1 SGHRS and CDR2 YFSETQ. CDR3 sequence (DNA): TGCGCCAGCAGCTTGGCAGGGGGCGAAGGTCAGCCCCAGCATTTT. Residues: CASSLAGGEGQPQHF. The variable domain in full, with the rest retrieved from reference TRBV5-1 and TRBJ1-5, is KAGVTQTPRYLIKTRGQQVTLSCSPISGHRSVSWYQQTPGQGLQFLFEYFSETQRNKGNFPGRFSGRQFSNSRSEMNVSTLELGDSALYLCASSLAGGEGQPQHFGDGTRLSIL.

This chain links TRBV24-1 with TRBJ1-5; maybe TRBD1 (6 bases). The V gene lost 3 bases and the J gene lost 8 bases, with 13 bases spanning the gap. Germline CDR1 and CDR2: KGHDR and SFDVKD. The CDR3 is made up of 14 amino acids. As DNA, the CDR3 is TGTGCCACCAGTGATCAGGGGAGTGGGAAGCCCCAGCATTTT. Translated, it gives CATSDQGSGKPQHF.

This chain links TRBV10-1 with TRBJ2-5; maybe TRBD1 (5 bases). The V gene lost 6 bases and the J gene lost 5 bases, with 16 bases spanning the gap. The CDR3 has 14 amino acids. Germline CDR1 WNHNN, CDR2 SYGVQD (reference sequence). DNA for the CDR3: TGCGCCAGCAGCGACGTACAGGCCGCGGAGACCCAGTACTTC. Its protein is CASSDVQAAETQYF.

The chain is built from TRBV6-5 and TRBJ1-1, with D tentatively TRBD1 (6 bases). This CDR3 is 15 amino acids long. From germline, CDR1 is MNHEY and CDR2 SVGAGI. V was cut by 0 bases and J by 4 bases, with 12 bases left in between. Here the CDR3 reads CASSYSQGRGTEAFF. In DNA, the CDR3 is TGTGCCAGCAGTTACTCGCAGGGGAGAGGCACTGAAGCTTTCTTT.